These 31 T cell receptor beta chains originate from one sample sequenced in a study of cytomegalovirus exposure and HLA in healthy donors. Vbeta (60) and Jbeta (13) primers were used in the PCR. Repertoires were generated with immunoSEQ multiplex PCR, while TCRdb's copy carries only in-frame clones and drops some. The table has some 120,000 clones, around 70% seen once. Sequencing input: PBMCs. These receptors were obtained from a woman in her forties in good health and CMV-seropositive.

V gene TRBV5-6 combines with J gene TRBJ2-1, with TRBD2 matching over 10 bases. This CDR3 is 14 amino acids long. The germline CDR1 and CDR2 sequences are SGHDT and YYEEEE. Unmatched junction bases numbered 3, after V lost 3 bases and J lost 6 bases. CDR3 amino acids: CASSSSSGSNEQFF. CDR3 in DNA: TGTGCCAGCAGCTCTTCTAGCGGGAGCAATGAGCAGTTCTTC.

The V call is TRBV7-3, the J call TRBJ2-1; TRBD1 might be the D (6 bases). This CDR3 has 14 residues. V was trimmed by 0 bases and J by 7 bases, leaving 10 bases between them. Germline loops: CDR1 SGHTA, CDR2 FQGTGA. This CDR3 reads CASSLTVQGNEQFF. CDR3 nucleotide sequence: TGTGCCAGCAGCTTAACGGTACAGGGAAATGAGCAGTTCTTC.

This chain joins TRBV9 and TRBJ1-5; possibly TRBD1 for D (6 bases). The CDR3 totals 14 residues. In germline, CDR1 is SGDLS, CDR2 YYNGEE. The V gene lost 0 bases and the J gene lost 11 bases, with 15 bases spanning the gap. The CDR3 coding sequence is TGTGCCAGCAGCGTAGGGGGAGGGGGGACGACCCAGCATTTT. Translated: CASSVGGGGTTQHF.

This clone was detected only a few times. The rearrangement links TRBV5-6 to TRBJ1-2, with a possible D match to TRBD1 (5 bases). Trimming removed 4 bases at V and 0 bases at J, with 16 bases between. The CDR3 has 16 residues. Looked up from germline, CDR1 is SGHDT and CDR2 is YYEEEE. The CDR3 loop is CASSLGVGGSNYGYTF. The CDR3 DNA sequence: TGTGCCAGCAGCCTAGGGGTCGGCGGATCTAACTATGGCTACACCTTC.

The J gene is TRBJ1-5, the V gene TRBV7-2; 11 positions agree with TRBD1. Unmatched junction bases numbered 7, after V lost 3 bases and J lost 9 bases. Germline assignment: CDR1 SGHTA and CDR2 FQGNSA. This CDR3 is built from 15 residues. This CDR3 is CASSFGTGGSRPQHF. The CDR3 DNA follows: TGTGCCAGCAGCTTCGGGACAGGGGGTTCGCGGCCCCAGCATTTT. The whole variable domain, remainder taken from reference TRBV7-2 and TRBJ1-5, is GAGVSQSPSNKVTEKGKDVELRCDPISGHTALYWYRQSLGQGLEFLIYFQGNSAPDKSGLPSDRFSAERTGGSVSTLTIQRTQQEDSAVYLCASSFGTGGSRPQHFGDGTRLSIL.

The CDR3 is CASSPAGGTTDTQYF. The CDR3 bases are TGCGCCAGCAGCCCGGCGGGGGGGACCACAGATACGCAGTATTTT. The chain joins TRBV5-1 to TRBJ2-3, with 9 nucleotides matching TRBD2. CDR1 and CDR2 from the germline V gene are SGHRS and YFSETQ. There are 15 residues in the CDR3. Unmatched junction bases numbered 5, after V lost 4 bases and J lost 2 bases.

The genes are TRBV2 and TRBJ2-5; D gene uncertain. The CDR3 runs to 13 residues. Germline assignment: CDR1 SNHLY and CDR2 FYNNEI. Deletions cut 2 bases from V and 5 bases from J, with 9 bases between. CDR3 sequence reads: CASSELELETQYF. The DNA for the CDR3 is TGTGCCAGCAGTGAACTAGAATTGGAGACCCAGTACTTC.

This rearrangement joins TRBV5-8 to TRBJ2-3; perhaps TRBD1 as D (6 bases). CDR3 size: 15 residues. Trimming pared 3 bases from V and 3 bases from J, leaving 14 bases between. CDR1 is SGHTS, CDR2 YDEGEE, per germline. The CDR3 spells CASSSYRAGTDTQYF. The CDR3 DNA reads as TGTGCCAGCAGCTCCTACAGGGCTGGGACAGATACGCAGTATTTT. The full variable domain, rest sourced from reference TRBV5-8 and TRBJ2-3, is EAGVTQSPTHLIKTRGQQATLRCSPISGHTSVYWYQQALGLGLQFLLWYDEGEERNRGNFPPRFSGRQFPNYSSELNVNALELEDSALYLCASSSYRAGTDTQYFGPGTRLTVL.

This clone appeared a single time. The chain links TRBV7-9 to TRBJ1-2, with unresolved D. CDR1 and CDR2 (germline): SEHNR, FQNEAQ (reference sequence). The CDR3 has 13 residues. V was clipped by 4 bases and J by 4 bases, with 10 bases between them. CDR3 region: CASSSVHVYGYTF. As DNA, the CDR3 is TGTGCCAGCAGCTCAGTCCACGTCTATGGCTACACCTTC.

The chain carries TRBV19 and TRBJ2-5, with D possibly TRBD2 on 6 matching bases. V was shortened by 3 bases and J by 1 base, with 9 bases between the two germline ends. This CDR3 contains 14 residues. Germline CDR1 LNHDA, CDR2 SQIVND (reference sequence). CDR3 nucleotides: TGTGCCAGTAGTATGGGTAGCGGCCAAGAGACCCAGTACTTC. Protein: CASSMGSGQETQYF.

J is TRBJ1-2 and V is TRBV7-2; D unresolved. The V gene lost 5 bases and the J gene lost 4 bases, with 11 bases spanning the gap. The CDR3 contains 13 residues. CDR1 and CDR2 (germline): SGHTA, FQGNSA. CDR3 residues: CASSPPPGYGYTF. CDR3 bases: TGTGCCAGCAGCCCCCCCCCAGGCTATGGCTACACCTTC. The variable domain in full, with the rest retrieved from reference TRBV7-2 and TRBJ1-2, is GAGVSQSPSNKVTEKGKDVELRCDPISGHTALYWYRQSLGQGLEFLIYFQGNSAPDKSGLPSDRFSAERTGGSVSTLTIQRTQQEDSAVYLCASSPPPGYGYTFGSGTRLTVV.

The chain combines TRBV5-8 with TRBJ1-1; D is perhaps TRBD1 (5 bases). The CDR3 has 14 amino acids. V was clipped by 1 base and J by 4 bases, with 11 bases between them. Germline V gene data show CDR1 as SGHTS and CDR2 as YDEGEE. The CDR3, as DNA: TGTGCCAGCAGCTTGTATTCCAGGGCCACTGAAGCTTTCTTT. Translation gives CASSLYSRATEAFF.

The chain carries TRBV7-9 and TRBJ2-5; the match to TRBD2 covers 13 bases. Germline loops: CDR1 SEHNR, CDR2 FQNEAQ (reference sequence). The CDR3 is made up of 16 amino acids. V gave up 4 bases and J gave up 5 bases; unmatched junction bases: 7. The CDR3 sequence is CASSSTSGGALETQYF. CDR3 nucleotide sequence: TGTGCCAGCAGCTCCACTAGCGGGGGGGCCCTTGAGACCCAGTACTTC.

The chain joins TRBV7-2 to TRBJ2-7; TRBD1 agrees at 7 bases. Germline assignment: CDR1 SGHTA and CDR2 FQGNSA. V shed 5 bases and J 3 bases; nucleotides not matched to a gene: 7. The CDR3 consists of 14 residues. CDR3 sequence reads: CASSILTGYYEQYF. Here the CDR3 DNA reads TGTGCCAGCAGCATACTGACAGGGTACTACGAGCAGTACTTC.

V is TRBV10-2 and J is TRBJ2-1; 10 bases align to TRBD2. With 6 bases clipped from V and 10 bases from J, the junction kept 9 bases outside the gene matches. In germline, CDR1 is WSHSY, CDR2 SAAADI. CDR3 length equals 14 residues. The CDR3 region has the DNA TGCGCCAGCAGCAGAGCGGGGGGGCCGAGGGAGCAGTTCTTC. Translating it yields CASSRAGGPREQFF.

The chain couples TRBV7-2 to TRBJ2-3; D perhaps matches TRBD1 (5 bases). Germline lookup yields CDR1 SGHTA and CDR2 FQGNSA. CDR3 length: 14 amino acids. The V end lost 2 bases, the J end lost 3 bases, and 9 bases lay between the germline ends. The CDR3 coding sequence is TGTGCCAGCAGCTTAAGTGCAGGGACAGATACGCAGTATTTT. It is translated as CASSLSAGTDTQYF.

This clone was detected a few times. The rearrangement links TRBV6-5 to TRBJ2-7, with TRBD2 as a possible D gene (6 bases). Deletions cut 4 bases from V and 7 bases from J, with 14 bases between. This CDR3 contains 13 residues. CDR1 MNHEY and CDR2 SVGAGI come from the germline V gene. DNA of the CDR3: TGTGCCAGCAGTTCCCCCGGAGCGGGTGAGCAGTACTTC. Its translation: CASSSPGAGEQYF.

There are a few counts of this clone. V and J are TRBV4-3 and TRBJ2-1; TRBD2 agrees at 8 bases. Germline CDR1 is LGHNA and CDR2 is YSLEER. The junction had 8 bases not matched to a gene; V was cut back by 4 bases and J by 6 bases. The CDR3 consists of 15 residues. In nucleotides, the CDR3 is TGCGCCAGCAGCCGACCGGGACTAGTCGGCAATGAGCAGTTCTTC. Its protein is CASSRPGLVGNEQFF.

This clone was seen only a few times. The chain uses TRBV4-1 and TRBJ1-5; 9 nucleotides agree with TRBD1. V dropped 0 bases and J dropped 0; count of bases not matched to a gene: 15. The germline V gene encodes CDR1 MGHRA and CDR2 YSYEKL. The CDR3 consists of 21 residues. The CDR3 spells CASSQDLLGQGDPYSNQPQHF. Written as DNA, the CDR3 is TGCGCCAGCAGCCAAGATCTTCTGGGACAGGGCGATCCTTATAGCAATCAGCCCCAGCATTTT.

V gene TRBV4-1 combines with J gene TRBJ2-2; perhaps TRBD1 as D (5 bases). The length of the CDR3 is 15 residues. With 4 bases removed from V and 2 bases from J, the gap between germline ends came to 11 bases. Germline V gene sequence: CDR1 MGHRA, CDR2 YSYEKL. Written as DNA, the CDR3 is TGCGCCAGCAGCCCAGTGGGGCGAAACACCGGGGAGCTGTTTTTT. Translated, it gives CASSPVGRNTGELFF.

This chain joins TRBV6-5 and TRBJ2-7; D is possibly TRBD1 (6 bases). Per germline, CDR1 MNHEY and CDR2 SVGAGI. This CDR3 comprises 14 residues. Trimming left V 5 bases short and J 5 bases short, with 16 bases between. DNA for the CDR3: TGTGCCAGCAGTCCGGGACATCGGCCTGACGAGCAGTACTTC. Amino acids: CASSPGHRPDEQYF.

This chain connects TRBV5-1 to TRBJ2-3; TRBD2 matches 11 bases. This CDR3 region has 15 residues. Unmatched junction bases numbered 10, after V lost 9 bases and J lost 4 bases. Germline CDR1 SGHRS, CDR2 YFSETQ. DNA of the CDR3: TGCGCCACGAAGGCGGTAGCGGGGGGGCCAGATACGCAGTATTTT. Translated, it gives CATKAVAGGPDTQYF.

There are a few counts of this clone. The chain couples TRBV4-3 to TRBJ1-1; 10 bases line up with TRBD1. Germline V CDR1 and CDR2: LGHNA, YSLEER. After removal of 1 base from V and 3 bases from J, the junction contained 5 bases not matched to a gene. CDR3 length equals 16 residues. The CDR3 loop is CASSQARTGGDTEAFF. The DNA of the CDR3 is TGCGCCAGCAGCCAAGCCCGGACAGGGGGAGACACTGAAGCTTTCTTT.

This chain uses TRBV7-8 with TRBJ2-6, with a tentative D call TRBD1 (5 bases). The germline gives CDR1 SGHVS, CDR2 FQNEAQ. V dropped 4 bases and J dropped 2 bases, with 15 bases sitting between them. The CDR3 sequence is 17 residues long. DNA of the CDR3: TGTGCCAGCAGCTCCGGGCCAAGGGGCGCTGGGGCCAACGTCCTGACTTTC. Translated, it gives CASSSGPRGAGANVLTF.

The chain has TRBV19 and TRBJ1-5, with 8 bases matching TRBD1. Germline lookup yields CDR1 LNHDA and CDR2 SQIVND (reference sequence). The CDR3 covers 13 residues. The junction had 3 bases not matched to a gene; V was cut back by 8 bases and J by 3 bases. In DNA, the CDR3 is TGTGCCAGTGGACAGGGAGCCAATCAGCCCCAGCATTTT. Amino acids: CASGQGANQPQHF.

For the CDR3, the DNA is TGTGCCAGCAGTTACGAGAGATTGCCTTACGAGCAGTACTTC. It yields the protein CASSYERLPYEQYF. This sequence joins TRBV6-5 and TRBJ2-7; D is undetermined. V lost 2 bases to trimming and J lost 4 bases, with 12 bases between them. CDR1 and CDR2 (germline): MNHEY, SVGAGI. The CDR3 sequence is 14 residues long.

The rearrangement uses TRBV6-5 and TRBJ2-3; the D gene is possibly TRBD2 (5 bases). The germline V gene encodes CDR1 MNHEY and CDR2 SVGAGI. This CDR3 region has 14 residues. V was clipped by 5 bases and J by 3 bases, with 12 bases between them. CDR3: CASSLSGGTDTQYF. In nucleotides, the CDR3 is TGTGCCAGCAGTCTTTCGGGCGGGACAGATACGCAGTATTTT.

This clone was observed a handful of times. The CDR3 DNA is TGTGCTAGTGGTGGAGTGGGTATTGAGCAGTTCTTC. Amino acids: CASGGVGIEQFF. The chain links TRBV12-5 to TRBJ2-1; D is uncertain. The V gene lost 5 bases and the J gene lost 9 bases, with 11 bases spanning the gap. This CDR3 region has 12 residues. The germline V gene encodes CDR1 LGHNT and CDR2 FRNRAP.

The chain combines TRBV6-5 with TRBJ1-5, with unresolved D. Trimming took 5 bases from V and 2 from J, leaving 7 bases between them. The CDR3 is made up of 13 amino acids. CDR1 MNHEY and CDR2 SVGAGI come from the germline V gene. CDR3 coding DNA: TGTGCCAGCAGTCGGAGGGGCAATCAGCCCCAGCATTTT. Translated, it gives CASSRRGNQPQHF.

The chain couples TRBV29-1 to TRBJ2-1, with TRBD2 identical over 8 bases. The length of the CDR3 is 15 residues. V lost 3 bases, J lost 4 bases, and 8 bases stayed unmatched. Per the germline V gene, CDR1 is SQVTM and CDR2 is ANQGSEA. CDR3 sequence reads: CSVDTAGTRYNEQFF. The CDR3 DNA reads TGCAGCGTTGACACGGCGGGGACTAGGTACAATGAGCAGTTCTTC.

The rearrangement joins TRBV4-1 to TRBJ1-3; no reliable D call. The germline V gene encodes CDR1 MGHRA and CDR2 YSYEKL. Deletions cut 0 bases from V and 2 bases from J, with 8 bases between. CDR3 length equals 15 residues. The CDR3, as DNA: TGCGCCAGCAGCCAAGATTATCAGGCTGGAAACACCATATATTTT. Protein sequence: CASSQDYQAGNTIYF.